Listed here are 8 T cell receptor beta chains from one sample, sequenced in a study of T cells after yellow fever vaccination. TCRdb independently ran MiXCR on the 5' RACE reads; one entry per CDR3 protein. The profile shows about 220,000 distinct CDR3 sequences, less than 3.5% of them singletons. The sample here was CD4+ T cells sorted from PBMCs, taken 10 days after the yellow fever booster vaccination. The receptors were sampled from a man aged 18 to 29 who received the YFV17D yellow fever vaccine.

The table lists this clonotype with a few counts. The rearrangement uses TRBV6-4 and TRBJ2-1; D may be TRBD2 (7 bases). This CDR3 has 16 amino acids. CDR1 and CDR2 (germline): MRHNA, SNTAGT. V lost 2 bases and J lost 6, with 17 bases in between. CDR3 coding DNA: TGTGCCAGCAGTGACGGAGGGGGGGGCCTTTCCAATGAGCAGTTCTTC. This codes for CASSDGGGGLSNEQFF.

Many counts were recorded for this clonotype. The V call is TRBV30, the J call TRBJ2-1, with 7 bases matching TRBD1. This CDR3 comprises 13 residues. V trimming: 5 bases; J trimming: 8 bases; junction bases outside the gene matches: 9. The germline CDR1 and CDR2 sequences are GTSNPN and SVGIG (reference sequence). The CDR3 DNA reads TGTGCCTGGCTCCGGACAGGACCGGATGAGCAGTTCTTC. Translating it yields CAWLRTGPDEQFF.

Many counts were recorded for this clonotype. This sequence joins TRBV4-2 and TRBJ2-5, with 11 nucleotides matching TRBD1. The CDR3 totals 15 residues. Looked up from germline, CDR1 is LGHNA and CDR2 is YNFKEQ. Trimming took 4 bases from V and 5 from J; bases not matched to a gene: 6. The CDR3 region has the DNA TGTGCCAGCAGCCTTGGGACAGGGGGACGGGAGACCCAGTACTTC. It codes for CASSLGTGGRETQYF.

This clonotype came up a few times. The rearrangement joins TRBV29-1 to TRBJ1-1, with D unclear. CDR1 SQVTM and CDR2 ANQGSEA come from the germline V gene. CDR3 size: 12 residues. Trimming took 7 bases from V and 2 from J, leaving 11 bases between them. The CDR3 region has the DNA TGCAGCGGACGACTGAGAAACACTGAAGCTTTCTTT. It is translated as CSGRLRNTEAFF. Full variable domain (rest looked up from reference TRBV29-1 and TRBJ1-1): SAVISQKPSRDICQRGTSLTIQCQVDSQVTMMFWYRQQPGQSLTLIATANQGSEATYESGFVIDKFPISRPNLTFSTLTVSNMSPEDSSIYLCSGRLRNTEAFFGQGTRLTVV.

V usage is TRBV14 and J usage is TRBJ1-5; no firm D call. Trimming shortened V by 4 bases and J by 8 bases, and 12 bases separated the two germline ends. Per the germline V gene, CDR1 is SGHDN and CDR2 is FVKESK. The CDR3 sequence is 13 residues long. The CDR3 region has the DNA TGTGCCAGCAGCCGCAACTTCCGGGAGCCCCAGCATTTT. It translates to CASSRNFREPQHF.

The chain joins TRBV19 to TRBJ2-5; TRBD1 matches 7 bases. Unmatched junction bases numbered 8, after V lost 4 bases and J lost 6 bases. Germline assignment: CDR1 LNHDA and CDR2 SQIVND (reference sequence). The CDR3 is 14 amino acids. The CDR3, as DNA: TGTGCCAGTAGTAACGACAGGGCTTCGCAGACCCAGTACTTC. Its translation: CASSNDRASQTQYF. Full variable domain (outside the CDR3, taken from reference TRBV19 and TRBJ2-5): DGGITQSPKYLFRKEGQNVTLSCEQNLNHDAMYWYRQDPGQGLRLIYYSQIVNDFQKGDIAEGYSVSREKKESFPLTVTSAQKNPTAFYLCASSNDRASQTQYFGPGTRLLVL.

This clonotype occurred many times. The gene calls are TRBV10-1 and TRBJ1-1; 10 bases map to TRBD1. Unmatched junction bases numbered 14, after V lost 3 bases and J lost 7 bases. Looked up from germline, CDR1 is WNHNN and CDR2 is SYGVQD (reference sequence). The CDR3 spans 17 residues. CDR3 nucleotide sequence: TGCGCCAGCAGTGAAACTTTCGGCCGGGACAGGGGAATTGAAGCTTTCTTT. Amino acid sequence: CASSETFGRDRGIEAFF.

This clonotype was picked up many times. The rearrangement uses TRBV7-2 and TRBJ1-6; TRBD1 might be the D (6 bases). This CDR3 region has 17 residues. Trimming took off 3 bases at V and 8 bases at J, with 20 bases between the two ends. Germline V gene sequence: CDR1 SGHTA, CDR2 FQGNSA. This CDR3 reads CASSFTGMGVGDSPLHF. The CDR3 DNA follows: TGTGCCAGCAGCTTTACAGGGATGGGTGTAGGTGATTCACCCCTCCACTTT. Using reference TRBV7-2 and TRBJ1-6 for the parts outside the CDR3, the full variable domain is GAGVSQSPSNKVTEKGKDVELRCDPISGHTALYWYRQSLGQGLEFLIYFQGNSAPDKSGLPSDRFSAERTGGSVSTLTIQRTQQEDSAVYLCASSFTGMGVGDSPLHFGNGTRLTVT.